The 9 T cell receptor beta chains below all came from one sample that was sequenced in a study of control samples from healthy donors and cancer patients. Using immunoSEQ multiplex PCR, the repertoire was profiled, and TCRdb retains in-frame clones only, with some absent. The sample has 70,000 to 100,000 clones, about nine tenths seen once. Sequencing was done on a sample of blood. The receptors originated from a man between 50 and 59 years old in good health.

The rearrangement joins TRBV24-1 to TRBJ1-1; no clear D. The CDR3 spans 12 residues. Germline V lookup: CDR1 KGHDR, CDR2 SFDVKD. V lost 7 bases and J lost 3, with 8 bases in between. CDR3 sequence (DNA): TGTGCCACCAGAGGGTGGGACACTGAAGCTTTCTTT. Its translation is CATRGWDTEAFF.

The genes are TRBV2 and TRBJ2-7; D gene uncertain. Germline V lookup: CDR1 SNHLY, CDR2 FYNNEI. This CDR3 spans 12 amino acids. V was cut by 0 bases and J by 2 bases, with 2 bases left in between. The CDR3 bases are TGTGCCAGCAGTGAAGCCGCCTACGAGCAGTACTTC. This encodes CASSEAAYEQYF.

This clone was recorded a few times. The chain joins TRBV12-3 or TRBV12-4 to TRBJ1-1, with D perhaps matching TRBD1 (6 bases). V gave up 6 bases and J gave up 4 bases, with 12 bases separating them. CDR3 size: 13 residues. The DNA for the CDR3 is TGTGCCAGCAGGATAACAGGGATCACTGAAGCTTTCTTT. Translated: CASRITGITEAFF.

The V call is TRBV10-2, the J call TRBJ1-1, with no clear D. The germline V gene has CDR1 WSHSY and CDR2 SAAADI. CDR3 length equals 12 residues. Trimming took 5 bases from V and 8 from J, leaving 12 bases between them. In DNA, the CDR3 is TGCGCCAGCAGTCACCCTACACGCGAAGCTTTCTTT. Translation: CASSHPTREAFF.

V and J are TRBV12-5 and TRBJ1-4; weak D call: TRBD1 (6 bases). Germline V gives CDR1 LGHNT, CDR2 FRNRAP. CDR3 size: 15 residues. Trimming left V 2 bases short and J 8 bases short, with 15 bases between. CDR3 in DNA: TGTGCTAGTGGTTTGTCGAGGGGGTCGACGGAAAAACTGTTTTTT. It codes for CASGLSRGSTEKLFF. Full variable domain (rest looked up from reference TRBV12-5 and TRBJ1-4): DARVTQTPRHKVTEMGQEVTMRCQPILGHNTVFWYRQTMMQGLELLAYFRNRAPLDDSGMPKDRFSAEMPDATLATLKIQPSEPRDSAVYFCASGLSRGSTEKLFFGSGTQLSVL.

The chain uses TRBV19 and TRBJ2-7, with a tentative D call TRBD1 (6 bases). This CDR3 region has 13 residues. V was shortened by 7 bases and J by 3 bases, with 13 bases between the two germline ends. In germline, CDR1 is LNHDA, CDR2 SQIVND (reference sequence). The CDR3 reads CASTGLGGYEQYF. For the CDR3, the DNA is TGTGCCAGTACCGGCCTAGGGGGCTACGAGCAGTACTTC.

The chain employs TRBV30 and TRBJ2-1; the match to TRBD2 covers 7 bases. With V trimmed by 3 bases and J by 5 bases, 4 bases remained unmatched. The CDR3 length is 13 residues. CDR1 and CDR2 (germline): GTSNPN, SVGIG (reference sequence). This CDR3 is CAWRGDYHNEQFF. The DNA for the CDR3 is TGTGCCTGGAGGGGGGACTACCACAATGAGCAGTTCTTC.

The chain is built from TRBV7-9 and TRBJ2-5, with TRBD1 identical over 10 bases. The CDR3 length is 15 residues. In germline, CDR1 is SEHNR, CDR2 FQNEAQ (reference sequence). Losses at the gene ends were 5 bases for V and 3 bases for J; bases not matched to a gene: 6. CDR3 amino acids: CASSRTTGGKETQYF. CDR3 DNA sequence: TGTGCCAGCAGCCGAACGACAGGGGGCAAAGAGACCCAGTACTTC.

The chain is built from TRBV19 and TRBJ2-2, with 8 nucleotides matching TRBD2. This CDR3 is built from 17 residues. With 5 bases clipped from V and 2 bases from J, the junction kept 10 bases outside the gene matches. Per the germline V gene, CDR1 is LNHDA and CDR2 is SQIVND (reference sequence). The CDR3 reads CASSSPGLAFNTGELFF. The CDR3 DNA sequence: TGTGCCAGTAGTTCCCCCGGACTAGCTTTTAACACCGGGGAGCTGTTTTTT.